This T cell receptor (beta chain) was recovered during a study of cytomegalovirus exposure and HLA in healthy donors. Sequencing was performed with immunoSEQ multiplex PCR; in TCRdb, only in-frame clones are kept and a portion is missing. The data contain approximately 160,000 clones, roughly 90% of them singletons. The germline V gene encodes CDR1 SGHKS and CDR2 YYEKEE (reference sequence). The CDR3 is made up of 15 amino acids. V lost 0 bases, J lost 5 bases, and 12 bases lay in between. The receptor comes from a woman aged 30 to 39 in good health and CMV-seronegative. J is TRBJ2-4 and V is TRBV5-5, with D maybe TRBD1 (5 bases). Sequenced input: PBMCs. Written as DNA, the CDR3 is TGTGCCAGCAGCTTGGAATTTATAGGGGAAAACATTCAGTACTTC. Its translation: CASSLEFIGENIQYF.